One sample yielded the 14 T cell receptor beta chains listed below, sequenced in a study of blood T cell repertoires in COVID-19. Generated by immunoSEQ multiplex PCR, the TCRdb table keeps only in-frame clones and is missing some. The data hold about 220,000 clones, with about four fifths observed a single time. Sequences were obtained from peripheral blood. These receptor sequences come from a woman aged 40 to 50 with active or convalescent COVID-19.

This clone has only a few counts. The chain has TRBV2 and TRBJ1-1; D gene uncertain. The length of the CDR3 is 12 residues. The V gene's germline CDR1 is SNHLY and CDR2 FYNNEI. The germline V and J ends were trimmed by 3 bases and 8 bases, with 10 bases remaining between them. The DNA for the CDR3 is TGTGCCAGCAGTGATCTCTATAAAGAAGCTTTCTTT. Translated: CASSDLYKEAFF.

This clone occurred a few times. The gene calls are TRBV25-1 and TRBJ1-2; D ambiguous. The V gene's germline CDR1 is MGHDK and CDR2 SYGVNS. The V end lost 2 bases, the J end lost 4 bases, and 17 bases lay between the germline ends. This CDR3 region has 16 residues. The CDR3 nucleotides are TGTGCCAGCAGTGAACCCCTCGAGGAGGGCCCCTATGGCTACACCTTC. It is translated as CASSEPLEEGPYGYTF.

This chain uses TRBV4-1 with TRBJ1-1; 7 bases are a match to TRBD1. Germline assignment: CDR1 MGHRA and CDR2 YSYEKL. The V segment lost 3 bases and the J segment 0 bases; nucleotides outside the gene matches: 7. The CDR3 loop spans 16 amino acids. The CDR3 here is CASSQSPGQMNTEAFF. DNA for the CDR3: TGCGCCAGCAGCCAGAGCCCGGGACAGATGAACACTGAAGCTTTCTTT.

J is TRBJ1-3 and V is TRBV7-9; 7 bases match TRBD1. The ends lost 7 bases at V and 3 bases at J; junction bases unmatched: 6. The CDR3 is 14 residues long. Germline assignment: CDR1 SEHNR and CDR2 FQNEAQ (reference sequence). CDR3 nucleotide sequence: TGTGCCAGCACTTCTTACAGGGGTGGAAACACCATATATTTT. Translation: CASTSYRGGNTIYF.

This chain uses TRBV9 with TRBJ2-5; weak D call: TRBD2 (6 bases). CDR1 is SGDLS, CDR2 YYNGEE, per germline. Trimming removed 1 base from V and 2 bases from J, with 15 bases in between. The CDR3 contains 16 residues. CDR3 coding DNA: TGTGCCAGCAGCGTATCCGGTGCGGGGAAACAAGAGACCCAGTACTTC. This codes for CASSVSGAGKQETQYF.

The J gene is TRBJ2-3, the V gene TRBV11-2, with 9 bases identical to TRBD2. After removal of 5 bases from V and 4 bases from J, the junction contained 10 bases not matched to a gene. CDR1 SGHAT and CDR2 FQNNGV come from the germline V gene. This CDR3 has 16 amino acids. The CDR3 sequence: CASSPQSGRPPDTQYF. In DNA form, the CDR3 reads TGTGCCAGCAGCCCTCAAAGCGGGAGGCCTCCAGATACGCAGTATTTT.

This clone was detected a few times. J is TRBJ2-1 and V is TRBV7-3; tentatively, D is TRBD1 (5 bases). V lost 5 bases to trimming and J lost 2 bases, with 13 bases between them. Germline CDR1 reads SGHTA; CDR2 reads FQGTGA. The CDR3 consists of 15 residues. The DNA of the CDR3 is TGTGCCAGCAGCCGGCAGCAGGGTCCCTACAATGAGCAGTTCTTC. Its translation is CASSRQQGPYNEQFF.

The chain employs TRBV9 and TRBJ2-1; D may be TRBD2 (6 bases). The germline V and J ends were trimmed by 2 bases and 7 bases, with 13 bases remaining between them. Per the germline V gene, CDR1 is SGDLS and CDR2 is YYNGEE. The CDR3 consists of 14 residues. The CDR3 sequence is CASSVGGGWNEQFF. The CDR3 DNA follows: TGTGCCAGCAGCGTCGGGGGAGGTTGGAATGAGCAGTTCTTC.

This sequence joins TRBV2 and TRBJ2-2; tentatively, D is TRBD1 (5 bases). V dropped 3 bases and J dropped 3 bases, with 20 bases sitting between them. Per germline, CDR1 SNHLY and CDR2 FYNNEI. This CDR3 contains 18 residues. CDR3 nucleotide sequence: TGTGCCAGCAGTGATATCCTCGGACAAATCACCTACACCGGGGAGCTGTTTTTT. It translates to CASSDILGQITYTGELFF. Full variable domain (missing parts from reference TRBV2 and TRBJ2-2): EPEVTQTPSHQVTQMGQEVILRCVPISNHLYFYWYRQILGQKVEFLVSFYNNEISEKSEIFDDQFSVERPDGSNFTLKIRSTKLEDSAMYFCASSDILGQITYTGELFFGEGSRLTVL.

The V and J genes are TRBV6-5 and TRBJ2-1; perhaps TRBD2 as D (6 bases). The CDR3 is 13 residues long. The V gene lost 6 bases and the J gene lost 8 bases, with 14 bases spanning the gap. Germline lookup yields CDR1 MNHEY and CDR2 SVGAGI. This chain's CDR3 is CASRGPSVDEQFF. The CDR3 DNA reads TGTGCCAGCAGGGGACCTAGCGTGGATGAGCAGTTCTTC.

J is TRBJ2-1 and V is TRBV5-1, with 7 bases aligning to TRBD2. CDR1 SGHRS and CDR2 YFSETQ come from the germline V gene. V lost 6 bases to trimming and J lost 2 bases; unmatched junction nucleotides: 5. The CDR3 has 14 amino acids. CDR3 sequence reads: CASNMGGAYNEQFF. The DNA of the CDR3 is TGCGCCAGCAATATGGGGGGGGCCTACAATGAGCAGTTCTTC. The full variable domain, rest sourced from reference TRBV5-1 and TRBJ2-1, is KAGVTQTPRYLIKTRGQQVTLSCSPISGHRSVSWYQQTPGQGLQFLFEYFSETQRNKGNFPGRFSGRQFSNSRSEMNVSTLELGDSALYLCASNMGGAYNEQFFGPGTRLTVL.

The V gene is TRBV7-6, the J gene TRBJ2-7; perhaps TRBD2 as D (5 bases). Deletions cut 1 base from V and 0 bases from J, with 10 bases between. The CDR3 contains 15 residues. From germline, CDR1 is SGHVS and CDR2 FNYEAQ. The CDR3 nucleotides read TGTGCCAGCAGCTTAGGCGGGTTGAGCTCCTACGAGCAGTACTTC. It yields the protein CASSLGGLSSYEQYF.

V usage is TRBV21-1 and J usage is TRBJ2-7; the table's D call TRBD2 went unverified against the DNA. TRBV21-1 is termed a pseudogene. The CDR3 spans 16 residues. The CDR3 loop reads CASSSIRLIRCYEQYF. The CDR3 DNA follows: TGTGCCAGCAGCTCTATTAGACTGATAAGGTGTTACGAGCAGTACTTC.

This chain joins TRBV10-3 and TRBJ1-1; possible D gene TRBD1, 6 bases. The germline gives CDR1 ENHRY, CDR2 SYGVKD. CDR3 size: 12 residues. Deletions cut 8 bases from V and 6 bases from J, with 13 bases between. The CDR3 nucleotides are TGTGCCATCGGAGAACAGGGTTCTGAAGCTTTCTTT. This translates into CAIGEQGSEAFF.